These T cell receptor beta chains were read from a single sample in a study of shared clonotypes between healthy human individuals. The repertoire was sequenced with immunoSEQ multiplex PCR; TCRdb's copy has only in-frame clones and lacks some. The sample contains approximately 2.5 million clones, 93% of which appear only once. Sequenced: naive CD4+ T cells from PBMCs. The receptor set was obtained from a young man in good health. Some clones in this sample may be carry-over from other donors' samples. CDR3s include the opening cysteine and the closing phenylalanine or tryptophan. D genes are given only for firm matches. Clone size appears in some rows only: once, few, many, or a class for an expanded clone.

size	D	V	J	CDR3	DNA
NA	NA	TRBV4-1	TRBJ2-3	CASSQLQLLTDTQYF	TGCGCCAGCAGCCAACTCCAACTACTCACAGATACGCAGTATTTT
NA	NA	TRBV20-1	TRBJ2-7	CSASGVGEQYF	TGCAGTGCTAGCGGGGTTGGCGAGCAGTACTTC
NA	TRBD2	TRBV28	TRBJ2-5	CASRRGGGTQYF	TGTGCCAGCCGCCGGGGGGGCGGGACCCAGTACTTC
NA	TRBD1	TRBV7-2	TRBJ2-7	CASSMIRQGPYEQYF	TGTGCCAGCAGCATGATAAGACAGGGGCCCTACGAGCAGTACTTC
NA	NA	TRBV10-3	TRBJ1-2	CAISEGRGMGGYTF	TGTGCCATCAGTGAGGGCAGGGGTATGGGGGGCTACACCTTC
NA	TRBD1	TRBV19	TRBJ2-2	CASSTRDRGLGTGELFF	TGTGCCAGTAGTACCCGGGACAGGGGGCTAGGCACCGGGGAGCTGTTTTTT
NA	NA	TRBV6-5	TRBJ1-1	CASSRSKTEAFF	TGTGCCAGCAGCCGGTCCAAGACTGAAGCTTTCTTT
NA	NA	TRBV10-3	TRBJ2-7	CAGGAGAESYEQYF	TGTGCCGGAGGGGCGGGCGCCGAATCCTACGAGCAGTACTTC
NA	NA	TRBV6-1	TRBJ2-3	CASRPRGGTDTQYF	TGTGCCAGCAGGCCCAGGGGAGGCACAGATACGCAGTATTTT
NA	TRBD1	TRBV27	TRBJ1-1	CASSLRGGGAVTFF	TGTGCCAGCAGTTTAAGGGGAGGGGGCGCGGTAACTTTCTTT
NA	NA	TRBV2	TRBJ1-3	CASSEQGLDTIYF	TGTGCCAGCAGTGAGCAGGGTTTGGACACCATATATTTT
NA	NA	TRBV28	TRBJ2-7	CASSPRPVGGYEQYF	TGTGCCAGCAGCCCCCGGCCCGTCGGGGGATACGAGCAGTACTTC
once	NA	TRBV6-5	TRBJ2-7	CASSYPPLVGGFGF	TGTGCCAGCAGTTATCCCCCCCTAGTTGGCGGCTTCGGCTTC
NA	NA	TRBV6-5	TRBJ1-3	CASSSQGYSGNTIYF	TGTGCCAGCAGTTCGCAGGGTTACTCTGGAAACACCATATATTTT
NA	NA	TRBV19	TRBJ2-1	CASSTNYNEQFF	TGTGCCAGTAGTACAAACTACAATGAGCAGTTCTTC
NA	TRBD2	TRBV28	TRBJ2-7	CASSPGGTSGSYEQYF	TGTGCCAGCAGCCCCGGGGGAACTAGCGGCTCCTACGAGCAGTACTTC
NA	TRBD1	TRBV27	TRBJ2-3	CASSSDRLHQYF	TGTGCCAGCAGTTCGGACAGGCTCCACCAGTATTTT
NA	TRBD1	TRBV9	TRBJ2-5	CASSGSTGGTQYF	TGTGCCAGCAGCGGCTCGACAGGGGGGACCCAGTACTTC
NA	NA	TRBV7-2	TRBJ2-3	CASSPTPTRTDTQYF	TGTGCCAGCAGCCCTACCCCGACTCGCACAGATACGCAGTATTTT
NA	TRBD2	TRBV2	TRBJ2-1	CASSDTGTSGTGEQFF	TGTGCCAGCAGTGACACCGGGACTAGCGGGACGGGTGAGCAGTTCTTC
NA	TRBD1	TRBV18	TRBJ2-7	CASSPRTGATYEQYF	TGTGCCAGCTCACCACGGACAGGGGCGACCTACGAGCAGTACTTC
NA	TRBD1	TRBV25-1	TRBJ1-2	CASSELRQGYGYTF	TGTGCCAGCAGCGAATTGAGACAGGGGTATGGCTACACCTTC
NA	NA	TRBV2	TRBJ2-3	CASGGRGTDTQYF	TGTGCCAGTGGAGGCAGGGGCACAGATACGCAGTATTTT
NA	NA	TRBV2	TRBJ2-7	CASSGAFRYEQYF	TGTGCCAGCAGTGGAGCATTTCGCTACGAGCAGTACTTC
NA	NA	TRBV5-6	TRBJ1-4	CASSLGLINEKLFF	TGTGCCAGCAGCCTCGGACTGATAAATGAAAAACTGTTTTTT
NA	TRBD1	TRBV28	TRBJ1-2	CASSLTTGGAFLGYTF	TGTGCCAGCAGTCTAACCACAGGGGGCGCGTTTCTTGGCTACACCTTC
NA	NA	TRBV2	TRBJ2-4	CASSEGQAKNIQYF	TGTGCCAGCAGTGAAGGGCAAGCCAAAAACATTCAGTACTTC
NA	TRBD2	TRBV4-3	TRBJ2-1	CASSQDALAGNEQFF	TGCGCCAGCAGCCAAGACGCACTAGCGGGCAATGAGCAGTTCTTC
NA	NA	TRBV5-4	TRBJ1-4	CASSLTGYSNEKLFF	TGTGCCAGCAGCTTGACAGGGTATTCTAATGAAAAACTGTTTTTT
once	TRBD2	TRBV6-1	TRBJ2-7	CASTQGLAGREQYF	TGTGCCAGCACCCAAGGACTAGCGGGAAGGGAGCAGTACTTC
NA	NA	TRBV4-3	TRBJ2-1	CASSQDREVVQFF	TGCGCCAGCAGCCAAGATCGTGAGGTGGTGCAGTTCTTC
NA	NA	TRBV6-6	TRBJ1-4	CASSFDSTNEKLFF	TGTGCCAGCAGCTTTGACAGTACTAATGAAAAACTGTTTTTT
NA	NA	TRBV6-1	TRBJ2-1	CASTIRTTTNEQFF	TGTGCCAGCACCATTAGGACTACCACCAATGAGCAGTTCTTC
NA	NA	TRBV5-5	TRBJ1-1	CASSLAGYRGTEAFF	TGTGCCAGCAGCTTGGCTGGATATCGTGGCACTGAAGCTTTCTTT
NA	NA	TRBV4-1	TRBJ2-7	CASSPARGPGPEQYF	TGCGCCAGCAGCCCCGCAAGGGGCCCAGGTCCCGAGCAGTACTTC
once	NA	TRBV2	TRBJ2-5	CAAARGRETQYF	TGTGCCGCCGCTCGGGGGCGAGAGACCCAGTACTTC
NA	TRBD2	TRBV5-6	TRBJ2-1	CASSFIRDYRKEQFF	TGTGCCAGCAGCTTCATCCGGGACTACCGTAAGGAGCAGTTCTTC
once	NA	TRBV11-3	TRBJ1-2	CASSLARGKANYGYTF	TGTGCCAGCAGCTTAGCCCGGGGTAAAGCTAACTATGGCTACACCTTC
NA	NA	TRBV6-5	TRBJ1-1	CASSFDLAEAFF	TGTGCCAGCAGTTTTGACTTGGCTGAAGCTTTCTTT
NA	NA	TRBV5-1	TRBJ1-4	CASSLAGTENEKLFF	TGCGCCAGCAGCTTGGCCGGGACGGAAAATGAAAAACTGTTTTTT
NA	NA	TRBV5-4	TRBJ2-5	CASGPRETQYF	TGTGCCAGCGGGCCGAGGGAGACCCAGTACTTC
NA	NA	TRBV5-1	TRBJ2-1	CASSIGTEQFF	TGCGCCAGCAGCATCGGGACGGAGCAGTTCTTC
NA	NA	TRBV11-2	TRBJ2-2	CASSLEPHTGELFF	TGTGCCAGCAGCTTAGAACCGCACACCGGGGAGCTGTTTTTT
NA	TRBD1	TRBV28	TRBJ2-6	CASSLERGQGLRFSGANVLTF	TGTGCCAGCAGTTTGGAGAGAGGACAGGGGCTTCGTTTCTCTGGGGCCAACGTCCTGACTTTC
NA	NA	TRBV7-9	TRBJ1-4	CASSLGPQGNEKLFF	TGTGCCAGCAGCTTAGGGCCGCAGGGTAATGAAAAACTGTTTTTT
NA	TRBD2	TRBV7-6	TRBJ2-3	CASQRELTDTQYF	TGTGCCAGTCAGCGGGAGTTGACAGATACGCAGTATTTT
NA	NA	TRBV14	TRBJ2-3	CASSPYTDTQYF	TGTGCCAGCAGCCCGTACACAGATACGCAGTATTTT
NA	TRBD2	TRBV28	TRBJ2-2	CATTSGDYISTGELFF	TGTGCCACCACAAGCGGGGATTATATTTCCACCGGGGAGCTGTTTTTT
NA	TRBD2	TRBV19	TRBJ2-1	CASSIWLTSGRYRNEQFF	TGTGCCAGTAGTATATGGTTGACTAGCGGGAGGTATAGGAATGAGCAGTTCTTC
NA	NA	TRBV5-1	TRBJ1-1	CASRLLQGSGTEAFF	TGCGCCAGCAGACTCTTACAGGGCTCCGGGACTGAAGCTTTCTTT